Listed here are 2 T cell receptor beta chains from one sample, sequenced in a study of regulatory and conventional T cells in RAG deficiency. Method: immunoSEQ multiplex PCR; TCRdb's copy keeps in-frame clones and lacks some. The table records approximately 7,000 clones, 82% of them present only once. This sample also appeared in a second study, on regulatory T cells. As reported in that work: Primers: 52 TRBV forward and 13 TRBJ reverse.

The sample taken for sequencing was CD8+ T cells sorted from blood. The receptors were gathered from a human donor in good health.

This chain connects TRBV11-3 to TRBJ2-1; TRBD1 matches at 7 bases. The germline CDR1 and CDR2 sequences are SGHNT and YENEEA. The length of the CDR3 is 15 residues. V lost 4 bases to trimming and J lost 7 bases; unmatched junction nucleotides: 10. In nucleotides, the CDR3 is TGTGCCAGCAGCTCGCACAGGGGAATAGATAATGAGCAGTTCTTC. This sequence encodes CASSSHRGIDNEQFF. Combining the CDR3 with reference TRBV11-3 and TRBJ2-1 gives the whole variable domain EAGVVQSPRYKIIEKKQPVAFWCNPISGHNTLYWYLQNLGQGPELLIRYENEEAVDDSQLPKDRFSAERLKGVDSTLKIQPAELGDSAVYLCASSSHRGIDNEQFFGPGTRLTVL.

The chain couples TRBV30 to TRBJ1-2; D gene uncertain. V dropped 4 bases and J dropped 0 bases, with 12 bases sitting between them. The CDR3 contains 14 residues. Germline values: CDR1 GTSNPN, CDR2 SVGIG (reference sequence). The CDR3 region has the DNA TGTGCCTGGAACTCGGGCAATGCTAACTATGGCTACACCTTC. Its protein product is CAWNSGNANYGYTF.